This T cell receptor beta chain emerged from a study of CD8+ T cells in alopecia areata. TCR sequencing used cDNA made by reverse transcription of extracted RNA. Clones were read by immunoSEQ multiplex PCR, and TCRdb kept only the in-frame ones, dropping some. The table lists around 250,000 clones, 67% of them singletons, with around 1.2% in the top ten. The germline V and J ends were trimmed by 2 bases and 3 bases, with 17 bases remaining between them. Germline CDR1 reads LGHNA; CDR2 reads YNFKEQ. CDR3 size: 16 residues. The origin of this receptor is a human donor with alopecia areata. The specimen was CD4+ T cells sorted from blood, collected at week 0. The rearrangement uses TRBV4-2 and TRBJ2-7; D is tentatively TRBD1 or TRBD2 (5 bases each). DNA for the CDR3: TGTGCCAGCAGCCAACGATGGGGGTACTCCCTCTACGAGCAGTACTTC. This encodes CASSQRWGYSLYEQYF.